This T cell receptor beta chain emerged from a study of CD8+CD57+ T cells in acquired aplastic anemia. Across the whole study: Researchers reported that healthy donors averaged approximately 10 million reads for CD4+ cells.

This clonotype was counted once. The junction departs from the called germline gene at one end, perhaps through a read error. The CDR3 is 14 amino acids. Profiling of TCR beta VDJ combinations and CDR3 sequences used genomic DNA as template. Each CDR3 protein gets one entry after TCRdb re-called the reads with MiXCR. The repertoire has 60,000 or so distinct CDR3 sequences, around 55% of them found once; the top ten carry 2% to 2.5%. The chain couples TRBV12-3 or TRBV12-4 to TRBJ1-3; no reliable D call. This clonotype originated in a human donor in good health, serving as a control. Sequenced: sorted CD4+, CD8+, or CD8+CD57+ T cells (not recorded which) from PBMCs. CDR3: CASSLGGAGNTTYF. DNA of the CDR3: TGTGCCAGCAGTTTAGGGGGAGCTGGAAACACCACATATTTT.